This is a list of T cell receptor beta chains from one sample in a study of T cell changes during pregnancy in multiple sclerosis. This table comes from immunoSEQ multiplex PCR, and its TCRdb copy is limited to in-frame clones, with some not included. There are tens of thousands of clones in the sample; 90% occur only once, and approximately 5% lies in the top ten. The specimen comprised peripheral blood, sampled after pregnancy. Receptor source: a female donor in good health, enrolled as a control in a pregnancy study. CDR3s include the opening cysteine and the closing phenylalanine or tryptophan. The order of the fields is V gene, J gene, D gene, clone size, CDR3 DNA, CDR3 protein. The D gene is left open where the match is weak. The size field is filled for only some rows; it gives once, few, many or a size class.

>TRBV9|TRBJ2-1|TRBD2|-
TGTGCCAGCAGCGTAGCTAGCGGGGGGAGTATGAGCTCCTACAATGAGCAGTTCTTC
CASSVASGGSMSSYNEQFF
>TRBV7-3|TRBJ2-3|-|-
TGTGCCAGCAGCTCGAACGGAGATACGCAGTATTTT
CASSSNGDTQYF
>TRBV5-6|TRBJ2-1|TRBD1|-
TGTGCCAGCATCCCCGGACAGGCCTACAATGAGCAGTTCTTC
CASIPGQAYNEQFF
>TRBV5-1|TRBJ1-1|-|-
TGCGCCAGCACCGGGGGGACGTACACTGAAGCTTTCTTT
CASTGGTYTEAFF
>TRBV28|TRBJ2-7|TRBD2|-
TGTGCCAGCAGTTTATGGGGGACTAGCGGGAGGTCATACGAGCAGTACTTC
CASSLWGTSGRSYEQYF
>TRBV23-1|TRBJ1-5|TRBD1|once
TGCGCCAGCAGAGAGGGACAGCAACCTTATAGCAATCAGCCCCAGCATTTT
CASREGQQPYSNQPQHF
>TRBV6-6|TRBJ2-5|TRBD2|-
TGTGCCAGCAGCACGGGGGGGGAGACCCAGTACTTC
CASSTGGETQYF
>TRBV5-4|TRBJ2-7|TRBD2|-
TGTGCCAGCAGCTTGACGACGGGAGGCCGTGACGAGCAGTACTTC
CASSLTTGGRDEQYF
>TRBV9|TRBJ1-4|-|-
TGTGCCAGCAGCGGAACGGGGGGTCAGAATGAAAAACTGTTTTTT
CASSGTGGQNEKLFF
>TRBV9|TRBJ2-5|TRBD2|-
TGTGCCAGCGACCGGGGGACTAGCGGAAAAGAGACCCAGTACTTC
CASDRGTSGKETQYF
>TRBV5-6|TRBJ2-7|TRBD2|-
TGTGCCAGCAGCTTGACTAGCGGGATTTTTGTCCGGCAGTACTTC
CASSLTSGIFVRQYF
>TRBV5-1|TRBJ2-7|TRBD1|-
TGCGCCAGCAGCTTGAAGGCCGGACAGGTCAACTACGAGCAGTACTTC
CASSLKAGQVNYEQYF
>TRBV5-1|TRBJ2-7|TRBD2|-
TGCGCCAGCAAACTAGCGGGAGTGGAGGAGCAGTACTTC
CASKLAGVEEQYF
>TRBV10-3|TRBJ1-4|TRBD1|-
TGTGCCATCAGTAACCGGACAGGGATCAGTGAAAAACTGTTTTTT
CAISNRTGISEKLFF
>TRBV28|TRBJ2-1|TRBD2|-
TGTGCCAGCAGTTCCACAACTAGCGCCAAGTCCTACAATGAGCAGTTCTTC
CASSSTTSAKSYNEQFF
>TRBV2|TRBJ2-3|TRBD2|once
TGTGCCAGCAGCCCTGGAGCGGGGACGCAGTATTTT
CASSPGAGTQYF
>TRBV18|TRBJ1-2|-|few
TGTGCCAGCTCAGCGGGGTGGACCTATGGCTACACCTTC
CASSAGWTYGYTF
>TRBV7-9|TRBJ1-1|TRBD1|-
TGTGCCAGCAGCTTAGCGGACAGGCTGAACACTGAAGCTTTCTTT
CASSLADRLNTEAFF
>TRBV5-1|TRBJ1-1|-|-
TGCGCCAGCAGCTTGACAGGTTGGGAACCTGAAGCTTTCTTT
CASSLTGWEPEAFF
>TRBV7-8|TRBJ2-1|TRBD2|-
TGTGCCAGCAGCTCGCTCGGACTAGCGGCAAAGGGGAATGAGCAGTTCTTC
CASSSLGLAAKGNEQFF
>TRBV28|TRBJ2-1|TRBD2|-
TGTGCCAGCAGCCTCCCCTGGGGAGCGGGAGTAGGCAATGAGCAGTTCTTC
CASSLPWGAGVGNEQFF
>TRBV28|TRBJ1-3|-|-
TGTGCCAGCAGTTCACCTGGAGGGGACCGGGGACGATCCATATATTTT
CASSSPGGDRGRSIYF
>TRBV7-2|TRBJ1-6|TRBD1|-
TGTGCCAGCAGTTTGACAGGGGGGGGTTCACCCCTCCACTTT
CASSLTGGGSPLHF
>TRBV27|TRBJ2-5|-|-
TGTGCCAGCAGTTTACTAGTTCGGGAGACCCAGTACTTC
CASSLLVRETQYF
>TRBV29-1|TRBJ1-1|TRBD1|-
TGCAGCGCAGACAGGGGGAACACTGAAGCTTTCTTT
CSADRGNTEAFF
>TRBV6-5|TRBJ1-5|-|-
TGTGCCAGCAGTTACACGGCGGCTCAGCCCCAGCATTTT
CASSYTAAQPQHF
>TRBV5-6|TRBJ2-7|TRBD1|-
TGTGCCAGCAGCCTCCCTCCGGGGACAGGGGGGTCTTACGAGCAGTACTTC
CASSLPPGTGGSYEQYF
>TRBV7-6|TRBJ2-3|TRBD2|-
TGTGCCAGCAGCCCAGGACTAGCGGGGGCCAACACAGATACGCAGTATTTT
CASSPGLAGANTDTQYF
>TRBV11-3|TRBJ2-1|TRBD1|-
TGTGCCAGCAGTTCAGGGGGCAGGGCCTACAATGAGCAGTTCTTC
CASSSGGRAYNEQFF
>TRBV5-1|TRBJ2-3|TRBD2|-
TGCGCCAGCAGCTTGGACCTACTAGCGGGGGTCCAATCTACGCAGTATTTT
CASSLDLLAGVQSTQYF
>TRBV6-1|TRBJ1-3|-|-
TGTGCCAGCAGTCCTGGGCGGGGATCTGGAAACACCATATATTTT
CASSPGRGSGNTIYF
>TRBV4-3|TRBJ2-3|TRBD2|-
TGCGCCAGCAGCCAGATTCTAGCGGGGGGCACAGATACGCAGTATTTT
CASSQILAGGTDTQYF
>TRBV6-6|TRBJ2-3|TRBD2|-
TGTGCCAGCGGAGCGGGGGGAGCCACAGATACGCAGTATTTT
CASGAGGATDTQYF
>TRBV28|TRBJ1-1|-|-
TGTGCCAGCAGTTTCCGCGGACAGAACACTGAAGCTTTCTTT
CASSFRGQNTEAFF
>TRBV6-1|TRBJ2-7|TRBD2|-
TGTGCCAGCAGTGATCCTAGCGGGAGTGGAGAGCAGTACTTC
CASSDPSGSGEQYF
>TRBV29-1|TRBJ2-1|TRBD2|-
TGCAGCGTTATGACTAGCGAAGACTACAATGAGCAGTTCTTC
CSVMTSEDYNEQFF
>TRBV5-6|TRBJ2-3|TRBD2|-
TGTGCCAGCAGCTTGGGAAGCGGGGGCGGGGATACGCAGTATTTT
CASSLGSGGGDTQYF
>TRBV7-2|TRBJ2-4|-|-
TGTGCCAGCAGCTCTGGGGGGTTCAGTGTCACCATTCAGTACTTC
CASSSGGFSVTIQYF
>TRBV11-2|TRBJ2-7|-|few
TGTGCCAGCAGCTTAAGGCCAGGGTTGGCCTACGAGCAGTACTTC
CASSLRPGLAYEQYF
>TRBV9|TRBJ1-2|TRBD1|-
TGTGCCAGCAGCGCCCGGGACAGTAACTATGGCTACACCTTC
CASSARDSNYGYTF
>TRBV19|TRBJ1-4|-|-
TGTGCCAGTAGTATTGCGAAGGGGGCAACTAATGAAAAACTGTTTTTT
CASSIAKGATNEKLFF
>TRBV4-1|TRBJ2-5|TRBD1|-
TGCGCCAGCAGCCAAAGTGGGACAGAAGAGACCCAGTACTTC
CASSQSGTEETQYF
>TRBV28|TRBJ2-5|-|-
TGTGCCAGCAGCCGACCGGCAGTGGCAGGCAAGCGGGAGACCCAGTACTTC
CASSRPAVAGKRETQYF
>TRBV5-1|TRBJ2-7|-|-
TGCGCCAGCAGCTTACCAGGGGTTCCCTACGAGCAGTACTTC
CASSLPGVPYEQYF
>TRBV28|TRBJ2-7|-|-
TGTGCCAGCAGTCCCCTGAGGAGGGGGGGCTCCTACGAGCAGTACTTC
CASSPLRRGGSYEQYF
>TRBV7-3|TRBJ2-1|TRBD2|-
TGTGCCAGCAGCTCCAGACTAGCGGGGCACAATGAGCAGTTCTTC
CASSSRLAGHNEQFF
>TRBV6-6|TRBJ2-7|TRBD2|few
TGTGCCAGCAGTTACTCTGCTAGCGGTATTGGCGAGCAGTACTTC
CASSYSASGIGEQYF
>TRBV4-3|TRBJ2-1|-|once
TGCGCCAGCAGCCTGGACGTTACAGGGAACTCCTACAATGAGCAGTTCTTC
CASSLDVTGNSYNEQFF
>TRBV4-3|TRBJ2-7|TRBD1|-
TGCGCCAGCAGCCTGGGACAGGGACAAGAAGAGCAGTACTTC
CASSLGQGQEEQYF
>TRBV5-6|TRBJ1-2|-|-
TGTGCCAGCAGCTCGGGACTGTGGAACTATGGCTACACCTTC
CASSSGLWNYGYTF
>TRBV10-3|TRBJ1-1|-|-
TGTGCCATCAAATCGACGGAGAACATGAACACTGAAGCTTTCTTT
CAIKSTENMNTEAFF
>TRBV7-9|TRBJ2-7|TRBD2|-
TGTGCCAGCAGCTTCCCTAGCGGGGGTTCCTACGAGCAGTACTTC
CASSFPSGGSYEQYF
>TRBV9|TRBJ2-7|-|-
TGTGCCAGCAGCCCTGGGATCGGCGGGGATCAATACGAGCAGTACTTC
CASSPGIGGDQYEQYF
>TRBV6-1|TRBJ1-5|-|-
TGTGCCAGCAGGGGGGACTTCGGGGGCAATCAGCCCCAGCATTTT
CASRGDFGGNQPQHF
>TRBV5-1|TRBJ2-3|-|-
TGCGCCAGCAGCTTGGTTTCAGGTGGCACAGATACGCAGTATTTT
CASSLVSGGTDTQYF
>TRBV18|TRBJ2-5|TRBD1|-
TGTGCCAGCTCACCAGACAGGGACGAGACCCAGTACTTC
CASSPDRDETQYF